This is a list of T cell receptor beta chains from one sample in a study of T cells in Graves' hyperthyroidism and ophthalmopathy. TCRdb re-called the multiplex PCR reads with MiXCR, one entry per CDR3 protein. This sample has 600,000 or so distinct CDR3 sequences, with 15% to 20% found just once. Sequenced input: blood. The receptor set was obtained from a woman aged 25 to 39 with Graves' hyperthyroidism. Each CDR3 is given with its conserved first and last residue. The order of the fields is clone size, V gene, D gene, J gene, CDR3 DNA, CDR3 protein. The D gene is left open where the match is weak. For some rows the clone size is stated as once, few or many, or as a class when expanded; others skip it.

>.|TRBV7-9|.|TRBJ1-1
TGTGCCAGCAGCCCCACCCCAGAAACTTTTGAAGCTTTCTTT
CASSPTPETFEAFF
>many|TRBV20-1|TRBD2|TRBJ2-1
TGCAGTGCTAGAGGAGGAGCGGGAGAATACAATGAGCAGTTCTTC
CSARGGAGEYNEQFF
>.|TRBV28|.|TRBJ1-5
TGTGCCAGCACCCTAGGGGGGGAGATTCAGCCCCAGCATTTT
CASTLGGEIQPQHF
>many|TRBV30|TRBD1|TRBJ1-2
TGTGCCTGGAAAAACCCAACAGGGGGCCGGGGCTATGGCTACACCTTC
CAWKNPTGGRGYGYTF
>many|TRBV6-2/TRBV6-3|.|TRBJ2-2
TGTGCCAGCAGTTACTTGGCAGACACCGGGGAGCTGTTTTTT
CASSYLADTGELFF
>many|TRBV30|.|TRBJ1-2
TGTGCCTGGGGGAAAACAGGGGGCTACACCTTC
CAWGKTGGYTF
>.|TRBV24-1|.|TRBJ2-5
TGTGCCACCAGTGACTCCAGTGGCAGCAAAGAGACCCAGTACTTC
CATSDSSGSKETQYF
>few|TRBV6-6|.|TRBJ1-1
TGTGCCAGCAGTTACTCGCAGGGATCCAATGAAGCTTTCTTT
CASSYSQGSNEAFF
>many|TRBV5-1|TRBD1|TRBJ2-3
TGCGCCAGCAGCGTGACAGGGGGCCGGGAGACAGATACGCAGTATTTT
CASSVTGGRETDTQYF
>few|TRBV3-1|TRBD2|TRBJ2-3
TGTGCCAGCAGCCTAGCGGGAGGCACGGTAGATACGCAGTATTTT
CASSLAGGTVDTQYF
>few|TRBV6-1|TRBD2|TRBJ2-2
TGTGCCAGCTTAGGACTAGCAGACGGGGAGCTGTTTTTT
CASLGLADGELFF
>.|TRBV24-1|.|TRBJ2-3
TGTGCCACCAGTGTACAGGCCACAGATACGCAGTATTTT
CATSVQATDTQYF
>.|TRBV27|TRBD1|TRBJ2-7
TGTGCCAGCAGCCATGACAGGGAATCATTCTACGAGCAGTACTTC
CASSHDRESFYEQYF
>many|TRBV20-1|.|TRBJ2-5
TGCAGTGCCGACGGAGTAAGCGGAGAAGAGACCCAGTACTTC
CSADGVSGEETQYF
>.|TRBV12-5|.|TRBJ2-7
TGTGCTAGTGTCAGGACGGACTCCTACGAGCAGTACTTC
CASVRTDSYEQYF
>many|TRBV2|TRBD1|TRBJ1-1
TGTGCCAGCAGCGGACAGGGAACGTTTGAAGCTTTCTTT
CASSGQGTFEAFF
>many|TRBV12-3/TRBV12-4|.|TRBJ2-7
TGTGCCAGCAGTTTAATTCTAGACACCTACGAGCAGTACTTC
CASSLILDTYEQYF
>many|TRBV6-1|.|TRBJ2-3
TGTGCCAGCAGTCACCCGAGCGGTAGCACAGATACGCAGTATTTT
CASSHPSGSTDTQYF
>.|TRBV18|.|TRBJ2-7
TGTGCCAGCTCACCACCCTCCTCCGAGGGAGTGGCCTACGAGCAGTACTTC
CASSPPSSEGVAYEQYF